Below, 20 T cell receptor beta chains from the same sample are listed, as sequenced in a study of shared clonotypes between healthy human individuals. Only in-frame clones appear in the TCRdb table, and some are missing; sequencing was by immunoSEQ multiplex PCR. The data contain about 2.1 million clones, just under 95% of them seen just once; the ten biggest clones take up approximately 1.6%. Positively selected for CCR7, the CD45RO-negative cells used as naive CD8 cells excluded terminally differentiated effector memory CD45RA+ cells. Sequenced input: naive CD8+ T cells from PBMCs. These receptors originate from a man younger than 35 in good health. Some clones in this sample may be carry-over from other donors' samples.

The chain joins TRBV4-1 to TRBJ2-7; 9 bases map to TRBD1. Trimming took 4 bases from V and 1 from J; bases not matched to a gene: 5. The CDR3 spans 15 residues. The V gene's germline CDR1 is MGHRA and CDR2 YSYEKL. The CDR3 sequence is CASSPRGQGSYEQYF. For the CDR3, the DNA is TGCGCCAGCAGCCCGAGGGGACAGGGATCCTACGAGCAGTACTTC.

This chain links TRBV28 with TRBJ2-1; 11 bases line up with TRBD2. The V gene end was trimmed by 4 bases and the J gene end by 4 bases; junction bases not matched to a gene: 9. The CDR3 runs to 17 residues. Germline CDR1 reads MDHEN; CDR2 reads SYDVKM. The CDR3 sequence is CASSSHLAGGPYNEQFF. As DNA, the CDR3 is TGTGCCAGCAGTTCCCACCTAGCGGGAGGCCCATACAATGAGCAGTTCTTC.

The chain combines TRBV7-9 with TRBJ1-5; no clear D gene. Looked up from germline, CDR1 is SEHNR and CDR2 is FQNEAQ (reference sequence). The V end was cut by 5 bases, the J end by 1 base, with 18 bases between. The CDR3 is made up of 17 amino acids. CDR3 amino acids: CASSTLPSGGSNQPQHF. CDR3 in DNA: TGTGCCAGCAGCACGCTCCCGAGTGGAGGGAGCAATCAGCCCCAGCATTTT. The full variable domain, with the rest looked up from reference TRBV7-9 and TRBJ1-5, is DTGVSQNPRHKITKRGQNVTFRCDPISEHNRLYWYRQTLGQGPEFLTYFQNEAQLEKSRLLSDRFSAERPKGSFSTLEIQRTEQGDSAMYLCASSTLPSGGSNQPQHFGDGTRLSIL.

The DNA of the CDR3 is TGTGCCAGCAGCTACCGGGACAGGGGGAGATATGCTGAAGCTTTCTTT. Amino acids: CASSYRDRGRYAEAFF. This sequence joins TRBV5-5 and TRBJ1-1; 11 bases line up with TRBD1. CDR1 and CDR2 (germline): SGHKS, YYEKEE (reference sequence). V gave up 3 bases and J gave up 6 bases; unmatched junction bases: 10. The CDR3 totals 16 residues.

The chain recombines TRBV5-1 with TRBJ2-7; 7 nucleotides line up with TRBD1. There are 19 residues in the CDR3. The germline V gene has CDR1 SGHRS and CDR2 YFSETQ. J was trimmed by 4 bases and V by 3 bases; bases with no gene match: 22. The CDR3 DNA reads as TGCGCCAGCAGCTGGGCTACTGGCACTCCGGGACAGTCTTTTTACGAGCAGTACTTC. Amino acid sequence: CASSWATGTPGQSFYEQYF.

The chain has TRBV25-1 and TRBJ1-2, with a weak D call TRBD1 (6 bases). Deletions cut 7 bases from V and 6 bases from J, with 9 bases between. This CDR3 is built from 11 residues. Looked up from germline, CDR1 is MGHDK and CDR2 is SYGVNS. The CDR3 DNA sequence: TGTGCCAGCACCAGGGGTAATGGCTACACCTTC. Translating gives CASTRGNGYTF.

CDR3 amino acids: CASSAADPNEQFF. As DNA, the CDR3 is TGTGCCAGCAGCGCAGCGGATCCCAATGAGCAGTTCTTC. The chain links TRBV7-9 to TRBJ2-1; possible D gene TRBD2, 5 bases. V was clipped by 5 bases and J by 6 bases, with 11 bases between them. CDR1 and CDR2 (germline): SEHNR, FQNEAQ (reference sequence). The CDR3 contains 13 residues.

This chain uses TRBV14 with TRBJ2-1; the match to TRBD2 covers 9 bases. CDR1 is SGHDN, CDR2 FVKESK, per germline. V trimming: 8 bases; J trimming: 1 base; junction bases outside the gene matches: 6. The CDR3 consists of 15 residues. As DNA, the CDR3 is TGTGCCAGCTCTAGCGGGACTGTTTCCTACAATGAGCAGTTCTTC. It codes for CASSSGTVSYNEQFF.

The rearrangement joins TRBV27 to TRBJ1-1; D is uncertain. CDR3 length equals 15 residues. Trimming shortened V by 6 bases and J by 0 bases, and 14 bases separated the two germline ends. From germline, CDR1 is MNHEY and CDR2 SMNVEV (reference sequence). CDR3 in amino acids: CASSQYASLNTEAFF. The CDR3 region has the DNA TGTGCCAGCAGCCAATACGCATCCTTGAACACTGAAGCTTTCTTT.

This chain connects TRBV28 to TRBJ2-4, with a tentative D call TRBD2 (6 bases). Per germline, CDR1 MDHEN and CDR2 SYDVKM. Trimming cost V 1 base and J 4 bases, with 11 bases left between them. The CDR3 sequence is 15 residues long. The CDR3 spells CASSLYAGPKNIQYF. The CDR3 DNA reads as TGTGCCAGCAGTTTATACGCGGGACCTAAAAACATTCAGTACTTC.

As regards this clone: The same CDR3 arises from other DNA sequences in this sample as well. V gene TRBV7-9 combines with J gene TRBJ2-7; the D gene could be TRBD1 or TRBD2 (5 bases each). This CDR3 region has 14 residues. Trimming took 3 bases from V and 2 from J, leaving 11 bases between them. In germline, CDR1 is SEHNR, CDR2 FQNEAQ (reference sequence). As DNA, the CDR3 is TGTGCCAGCAGCTTGGGGCGGGTTACCTACGAGCAGTACTTC. Translation gives CASSLGRVTYEQYF.

The CDR3 here is CASSGGQGAVRETQYF. The CDR3 DNA is TGTGCCAGCAGTGGTGGACAGGGAGCCGTAAGGGAGACCCAGTACTTC. This chain links TRBV6-1 with TRBJ2-5; TRBD1 aligns across 8 bases. CDR1 MNHNS and CDR2 SASEGT come from the germline V gene. The V segment lost 4 bases and the J segment 5 bases; nucleotides outside the gene matches: 12. The CDR3 loop spans 16 amino acids.

V is TRBV20-1 and J is TRBJ2-2; D ambiguous. The V end was cut by 7 bases, the J end by 6 bases, with 9 bases between. In germline, CDR1 is DFQATT, CDR2 SNEGSKA (reference sequence). The CDR3 totals 11 residues. This chain's CDR3 is CSVRAAGELFF. CDR3 DNA sequence: TGCAGTGTTAGGGCCGCCGGGGAGCTGTTTTTT.

The chain joins TRBV5-6 to TRBJ1-3; D might be TRBD1 (5 bases). Germline values: CDR1 SGHDT, CDR2 YYEEEE. V gave up 0 bases and J gave up 3 bases, with 10 bases separating them. The CDR3 is 15 residues long. The CDR3 region has the DNA TGTGCCAGCAGCTTGGAGGGGATCGTTGGAAACACCATATATTTT. Encoded protein: CASSLEGIVGNTIYF.

The chain links TRBV11-2 to TRBJ2-7; D is tentatively TRBD1 or TRBD2 (7 bases each). This CDR3 comprises 14 residues. CDR1 is SGHAT and CDR2 is FQNNGV in the germline V gene. Trimming stripped 8 bases from V and 3 bases from J, with 17 bases between. CDR3 sequence (DNA): TGTGCCAGCGCACCAGGGGGGGGCATCTACGAGCAGTACTTC. This gives the protein CASAPGGGIYEQYF.

V is TRBV15 and J is TRBJ2-1; 7 nucleotides match TRBD2. V was pared by 1 base and J by 0 bases, with 6 bases of the junction left unmatched. Germline lookup yields CDR1 LNHNV and CDR2 YYDKDF (reference sequence). This CDR3 spans 17 amino acids. The CDR3 sequence is CATSRGAGTTSYNEQFF. CDR3 nucleotide sequence: TGTGCCACCAGCAGAGGGGCCGGGACTACCTCCTACAATGAGCAGTTCTTC.

The chain uses TRBV4-1 and TRBJ2-5; D possibly matches TRBD1 or TRBD2 (5 bases each). The J call may be faulty, since TRBJ2-7 better matches the DNA end. The CDR3 totals 16 residues. Germline lookup yields CDR1 MGHRA and CDR2 YSYEKL. CDR3 in DNA: TGCGCCAGCAGCTATAAGCAAATTTCCGGGACGCCCGAGCAGTACTTC. It is translated as CASSYKQISGTPEQYF.

The chain combines TRBV9 with TRBJ2-5, with 9 bases fitting TRBD1. CDR3 size: 16 residues. CDR1 and CDR2 (germline): SGDLS, YYNGEE. V was pared by 3 bases and J by 5 bases, with 11 bases of the junction left unmatched. DNA of the CDR3: TGTGCCAGCAGCGCACCTGGGGGGACAGGGTTGGAGACCCAGTACTTC. It codes for CASSAPGGTGLETQYF.

The chain has TRBV27 and TRBJ2-1; 8 bases map to TRBD2. V shed 6 bases and J 0 bases; nucleotides not matched to a gene: 4. CDR1 and CDR2 from the germline V gene are MNHEY and SMNVEV (reference sequence). The CDR3 runs 15 residues. In DNA form, the CDR3 reads TGTGCCAGCAGGGCCGGGAGGGCCTCCTACAATGAGCAGTTCTTC. Translation: CASRAGRASYNEQFF.

The chain links TRBV18 to TRBJ2-7; a possible D gene is TRBD1 (6 bases). V lost 3 bases to trimming and J lost 0 bases, with 18 bases between them. This CDR3 spans 17 amino acids. Germline CDR1 is KGHSH and CDR2 is LQKENI. The CDR3 DNA reads TGTGCCAGCTCACCGGGCCCAGGACAGTCGAGCTCCTACGAGCAGTACTTC. Translating gives CASSPGPGQSSSYEQYF.